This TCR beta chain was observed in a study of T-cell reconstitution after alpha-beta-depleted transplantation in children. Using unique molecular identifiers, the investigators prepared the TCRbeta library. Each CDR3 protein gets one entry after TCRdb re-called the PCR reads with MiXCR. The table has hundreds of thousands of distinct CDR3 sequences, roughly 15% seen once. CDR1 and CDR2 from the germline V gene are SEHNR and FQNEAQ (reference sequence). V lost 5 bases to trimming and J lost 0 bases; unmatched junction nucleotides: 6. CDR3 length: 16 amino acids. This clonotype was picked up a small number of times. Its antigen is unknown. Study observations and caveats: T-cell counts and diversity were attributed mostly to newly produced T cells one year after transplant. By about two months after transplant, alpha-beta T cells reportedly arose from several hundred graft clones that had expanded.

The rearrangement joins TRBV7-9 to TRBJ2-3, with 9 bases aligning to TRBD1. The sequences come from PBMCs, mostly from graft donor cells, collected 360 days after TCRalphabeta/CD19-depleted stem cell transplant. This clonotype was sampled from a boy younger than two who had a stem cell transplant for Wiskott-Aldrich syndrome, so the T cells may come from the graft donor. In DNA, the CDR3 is TGTGCCAGCAGCGCTAGGGGGACAGGGAGCACAGATACGCAGTATTTT. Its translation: CASSARGTGSTDTQYF. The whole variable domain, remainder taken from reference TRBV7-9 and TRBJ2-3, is DTGVSQNPRHKITKRGQNVTFRCDPISEHNRLYWYRQTLGQGPEFLTYFQNEAQLEKSRLLSDRFSAERPKGSFSTLEIQRTEQGDSAMYLCASSARGTGSTDTQYFGPGTRLTVL.